The clone carrying this TCR beta chain was seen once. Here immunoSEQ multiplex PCR was the method, and the copy in TCRdb shows in-frame clones only, minus some. This table has a few hundred thousand clones, 65% to 80% appearing once. The sample comes from a study of shared clonotypes between healthy human individuals. Germline CDR1 is SGHTS and CDR2 is YDEGEE. V was clipped by 5 bases and J by 9 bases; unmatched bases: 8. CDR3 length equals 15 residues. The chain couples TRBV5-8 to TRBJ2-4; the match to TRBD2 covers 13 bases. Sequenced material: PBMCs. The origin of this receptor is a woman aged 40 to 49 in good health. Some clones in this sample may be carry-over from other donors' samples. The CDR3 loop reads CASRGLAGRLGIQYF. The CDR3 DNA is TGTGCCAGCAGGGGACTAGCGGGACGGTTGGGCATTCAGTACTTC.